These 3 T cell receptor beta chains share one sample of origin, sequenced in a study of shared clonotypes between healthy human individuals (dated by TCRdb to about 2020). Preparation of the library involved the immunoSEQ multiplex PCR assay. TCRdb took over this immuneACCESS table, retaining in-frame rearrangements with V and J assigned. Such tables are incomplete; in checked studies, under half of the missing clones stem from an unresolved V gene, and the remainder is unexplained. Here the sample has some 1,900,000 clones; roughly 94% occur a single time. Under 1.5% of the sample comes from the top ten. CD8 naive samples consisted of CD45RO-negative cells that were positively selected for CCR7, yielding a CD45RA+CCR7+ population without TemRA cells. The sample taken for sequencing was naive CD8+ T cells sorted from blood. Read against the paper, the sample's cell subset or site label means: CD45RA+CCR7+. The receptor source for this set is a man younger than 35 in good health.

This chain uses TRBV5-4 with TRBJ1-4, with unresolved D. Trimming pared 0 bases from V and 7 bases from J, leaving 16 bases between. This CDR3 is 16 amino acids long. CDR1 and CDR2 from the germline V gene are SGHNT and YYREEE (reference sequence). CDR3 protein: CASSLVGGSVGEKLFF. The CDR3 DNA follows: TGTGCCAGCAGCTTGGTTGGCGGTTCAGTGGGTGAAAAACTGTTTTTT.

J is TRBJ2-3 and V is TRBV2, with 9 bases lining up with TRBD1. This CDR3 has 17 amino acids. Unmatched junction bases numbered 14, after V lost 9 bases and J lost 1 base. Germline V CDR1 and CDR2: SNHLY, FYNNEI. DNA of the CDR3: TGTGCCAGGACCGGGACAGGGACCCCAAGCGGCACAGATACGCAGTATTTT. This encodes CARTGTGTPSGTDTQYF.

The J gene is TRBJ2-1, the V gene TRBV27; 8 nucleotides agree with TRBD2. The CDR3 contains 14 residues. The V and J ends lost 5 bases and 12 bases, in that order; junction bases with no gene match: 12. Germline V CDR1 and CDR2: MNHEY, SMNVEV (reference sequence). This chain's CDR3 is CASSPGTRLEMQFF. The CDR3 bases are TGTGCCAGCAGTCCCGGGACTAGACTTGAGATGCAGTTCTTC.